Listed below are T cell receptor beta chains from one sample, sequenced in a study of cytomegalovirus exposure and HLA in healthy donors. This table comes from immunoSEQ multiplex PCR, and its TCRdb copy is limited to in-frame clones, with some not included. The table lists around 200,000 clones, roughly 70% of them singletons. Sequenced material: PBMCs. The receptors derive from a male donor in good health and CMV-seronegative. The CDR3 runs from the conserved cysteine through the conserved F or W. The D gene is left open where the match is weak. The size field is filled for only some rows; it gives once, few, many or a size class.

J,D,size,V,CDR3,DNA
TRBJ1-5,.,.,TRBV2,CASSQSDSQPQHF,TGTGCCAGCAGCCAGTCGGACAGTCAGCCCCAGCATTTT
TRBJ2-7,TRBD2,.,TRBV6-5,CASTPSGTTYEQYF,TGTGCCAGCACCCCCAGCGGGACGACATACGAGCAGTACTTC
TRBJ2-1,TRBD2,.,TRBV7-2,CASSQRGVGTSGRIGEQFF,TGTGCCAGCAGCCAGCGGGGGGTGGGGACTAGCGGGAGAATAGGTGAGCAGTTCTTC
TRBJ2-7,TRBD1,.,TRBV11-3,CASSLGAGGYEQYF,TGTGCCAGCAGCTTAGGGGCAGGGGGCTACGAGCAGTACTTC
TRBJ1-1,.,.,TRBV6-5,CASSKEGNTEAFF,TGTGCCAGCAGTAAGGAGGGGAACACTGAAGCTTTCTTT
TRBJ1-5,.,.,TRBV6-6,CASTIRGDSTNQPQHF,TGTGCCAGCACCATCCGGGGGGATTCCACCAATCAGCCCCAGCATTTT
TRBJ2-1,.,.,TRBV13,CASSLGGDEQFF,TGTGCCAGCAGCTTAGGGGGAGATGAGCAGTTCTTC
TRBJ2-1,TRBD1,.,TRBV9,CASSAHGTALNEQFF,TGTGCCAGCAGCGCCCACGGGACAGCTCTCAATGAGCAGTTCTTC
TRBJ1-1,.,.,TRBV7-2,CASSLRGTHEAFF,TGTGCCAGCAGCTTAAGAGGCACCCATGAAGCTTTCTTT
TRBJ1-5,TRBD1,.,TRBV28,CASRKRQGYYSNQPQHF,TGTGCCAGCAGAAAGAGACAGGGGTACTATAGCAATCAGCCCCAGCATTTT
TRBJ2-1,TRBD2,.,TRBV5-4,CASSIGTSFNEQFF,TGTGCCAGCAGCATCGGGACTAGCTTCAATGAGCAGTTCTTC
TRBJ1-5,TRBD1,once,TRBV12-5,CASGLVSRTGSNQPQHF,TGTGCTAGTGGTTTGGTATCAAGGACAGGGAGCAATCAGCCCCAGCATTTT
TRBJ2-3,TRBD1,few,TRBV28,CASRGDSSSTDTQYF,TGTGCCAGCAGAGGGGACAGTTCTAGCACAGATACGCAGTATTTT
TRBJ2-7,TRBD2,.,TRBV28,CASSPGTSGFSSYEQYF,TGTGCCAGCAGCCCTGGGACTAGCGGTTTTAGCTCCTACGAGCAGTACTTC
TRBJ1-6,.,.,TRBV7-9,CASSLAGARRNSPLHF,TGTGCCAGCAGCTTAGCGGGGGCCCGAAGGAATTCACCCCTCCACTTT
TRBJ1-1,TRBD1,.,TRBV4-2,CASSHLNRGDTEAFF,TGTGCCAGCAGCCACCTTAACAGGGGAGACACTGAAGCTTTCTTT
TRBJ2-1,.,.,TRBV6-1,CASSVAGRGEQFF,TGTGCCAGCAGTGTTGCGGGGCGGGGTGAGCAGTTCTTC
TRBJ1-4,TRBD1,.,TRBV6-5,CASSGTGAGEKLFF,TGTGCCAGCAGTGGGACAGGGGCAGGGGAAAAACTGTTTTTT
TRBJ1-4,TRBD1,.,TRBV4-2,CASSGRGHGNEKLFF,TGTGCCAGCAGCGGCAGGGGGCATGGTAATGAAAAACTGTTTTTT
TRBJ1-2,.,.,TRBV30,CAWSPGGHGYTF,TGTGCCTGGAGTCCTGGAGGTCATGGCTACACCTTC
TRBJ2-2,.,.,TRBV7-9,CASTLDGTSNTGELFF,TGTGCCAGCACGCTCGATGGGACTTCAAACACCGGGGAGCTGTTTTTT
TRBJ2-5,.,once,TRBV14,CASSQPGQGNQETQYF,TGTGCCAGCAGCCAACCGGGACAAGGTAACCAAGAGACCCAGTACTTC
TRBJ1-5,TRBD1,.,TRBV4-2,CASSRQGHQPQHF,TGTGCCAGCAGTCGACAGGGACATCAGCCCCAGCATTTT
TRBJ1-5,.,.,TRBV30,CAWSLQNNQPQHF,TGTGCCTGGAGTCTCCAGAATAATCAGCCCCAGCATTTT
TRBJ1-4,TRBD1,.,TRBV30,CAWSVQRQGGKLFF,TGTGCCTGGAGTGTACAGCGGCAGGGGGGAAAACTGTTTTTT
TRBJ2-1,TRBD2,.,TRBV6-1,CASSEFSGASYNEQFF,TGTGCCAGCAGTGAATTTAGCGGGGCTTCCTACAATGAGCAGTTCTTC
TRBJ1-5,.,.,TRBV19,CASSGTHLYQPQHF,TGTGCCAGTTCCGGGACTCATCTTTATCAGCCCCAGCATTTT
TRBJ1-5,TRBD1,.,TRBV6-5,CASTRQGGNQPQHF,TGTGCCAGCACCCGACAGGGTGGCAATCAGCCCCAGCATTTT
TRBJ2-3,TRBD2,few,TRBV27,CASSGLVRDTQYF,TGTGCCAGCAGCGGACTAGTTCGGGATACGCAGTATTTT
TRBJ1-1,TRBD1,.,TRBV6-5,CASSRGQAEAFF,TGTGCCAGCAGTCGGGGACAGGCTGAAGCTTTCTTT
TRBJ2-1,TRBD2,.,TRBV9,CASSVTSGRAHPYNEQFF,TGTGCCAGCAGCGTAACTAGCGGGAGGGCCCACCCTTACAATGAGCAGTTCTTC
TRBJ2-6,.,.,TRBV5-1,CASSLGGGGTSGVNVLTF,TGCGCCAGCAGCTTGGGGGGAGGAGGAACCTCTGGGGTCAACGTCCTGACTTTC
TRBJ1-5,.,.,TRBV4-2,CASSQDLAARQPQHF,TGTGCCAGCAGCCAAGATCTGGCAGCGCGTCAGCCCCAGCATTTT
TRBJ2-7,.,.,TRBV11-2,CASSLDPEQYF,TGTGCCAGCAGCTTAGATCCTGAGCAGTACTTC
TRBJ2-2,TRBD1,.,TRBV7-3,CASSFPGKGGDTGELFF,TGTGCCAGCAGCTTTCCTGGAAAAGGGGGCGACACCGGGGAGCTGTTTTTT
TRBJ2-7,.,.,TRBV4-3,CASSEWGESEQYF,TGCGCCAGCAGCGAGTGGGGAGAGAGCGAGCAGTACTTC
TRBJ1-3,.,.,TRBV6-6,CASSSHQGNTIYF,TGTGCCAGCAGTTCACATCAGGGAAACACCATATATTTT
TRBJ1-5,.,few,TRBV12-5,CASVRGGVGNQPQHF,TGTGCTAGTGTTCGGGGGGGGGTGGGCAATCAGCCCCAGCATTTT
TRBJ1-5,.,.,TRBV2,CASSQSTGINQPQHF,TGTGCCAGCAGTCAATCCACAGGGATCAATCAGCCCCAGCATTTT
TRBJ1-6,TRBD1,.,TRBV6-6,CASSSGQGAGNSPLHF,TGTGCCAGCAGTAGCGGACAGGGGGCAGGAAATTCACCCCTCCACTTT
TRBJ2-5,.,once,TRBV11-3,CASSRTGRETQYF,TGTGCCAGCAGCCGAACGGGAAGGGAGACCCAGTACTTC
TRBJ1-6,.,.,TRBV25-1,CASSELGGSPLHF,TGTGCCAGCAGTGAACTAGGAGGATCACCCCTCCACTTT
TRBJ2-1,TRBD2,few,TRBV27,CASSLIWGGSYNEQFF,TGTGCCAGCAGTCTTATATGGGGAGGGTCCTACAATGAGCAGTTCTTC
TRBJ2-7,.,few,TRBV6-5,CASSYSERALYEQYF,TGTGCCAGCAGTTACTCGGAGCGGGCCCTCTACGAGCAGTACTTC
TRBJ2-3,.,.,TRBV30,CAWNRVTSTDTQYF,TGTGCCTGGAACAGGGTTACTAGCACAGATACGCAGTATTTT
TRBJ1-6,.,few,TRBV4-1,CASSQESHSRIYNSPLHF,TGCGCCAGCAGCCAAGAATCCCACTCCCGCATCTATAATTCACCCCTCCACTTT
TRBJ1-4,TRBD1,.,TRBV6-5,CASSHGQGGEKLFF,TGTGCCAGCAGCCACGGACAGGGAGGCGAAAAACTGTTTTTT
TRBJ2-7,TRBD2,.,TRBV11-2,CASSLGGRDREQYF,TGTGCCAGCAGCTTAGGCGGGAGAGATCGCGAGCAGTACTTC